The rows below give T cell receptor beta chains drawn from one sample of a study of ipilimumab plus nivolumab after autologous stem cell transplantation. The method was immunoSEQ multiplex PCR; TCRdb's version includes in-frame clones alone and lacks a portion of them. The sample gives about 23,000 clones, around 74% of which show up once; more than 20% is in the top ten. Sequences were derived from PBMCs, sampled in a trial of ipilimumab plus nivolumab as post-transplant consolidation. Source of these receptors: a male donor with diffuse large B-cell lymphoma. Each CDR3 is given with its conserved first and last residue. D genes are given only for firm matches. A row's size may be missing; if present it is once, few, many or a size class.

>.|TRBV18|13|.|TRBJ1-1
CASSLTGNTEAFF
TGTGCCAGCTCACTTACGGGCAACACTGAAGCTTTCTTT
>.|TRBV5-8|15|.|TRBJ1-2
CASSLRGLESYGYTF
TGTGCCAGCAGCTTGAGAGGGTTAGAATCCTATGGCTACACCTTC
>.|TRBV10-2|14|.|TRBJ2-1
CASSEGDPLLEQFF
TGCGCCAGCAGTGAGGGGGACCCTTTGCTTGAGCAGTTCTTC
>.|TRBV2|14|TRBD2|TRBJ2-1
CASSGTSGRDEQFF
TGTGCCAGCAGTGGTACTAGCGGGAGGGATGAGCAGTTCTTC
>few|TRBV28|15|TRBD2|TRBJ2-3
CASSILAGGEDTQYF
TGTGCCAGCAGTATCCTAGCGGGGGGTGAAGATACGCAGTATTTT
>.|TRBV29-1|17|TRBD2|TRBJ2-7
CSVGGTSGGLSSYEQYF
TGCAGCGTTGGAGGGACTAGCGGGGGCCTCAGCTCCTACGAGCAGTACTTC
>.|TRBV5-4|14|TRBD2|TRBJ2-3
CASSSAGGTDTQYF
TGTGCCAGCAGCTCGGCGGGAGGCACAGATACGCAGTATTTT
>.|TRBV9|18|TRBD1|TRBJ2-7
CASSVGTIGAGGSHEQYF
TGTGCCAGCAGCGTCGGGACAATCGGGGCAGGGGGCTCCCACGAGCAGTACTTC
>.|TRBV12-5|16|.|TRBJ2-7
CASGLRPSESSYEQYF
TGTGCTAGTGGTTTGCGCCCTAGCGAGAGCTCCTACGAGCAGTACTTC
>.|TRBV6-1|13|.|TRBJ1-2
CATSYGTNYGYTF
TGTGCCACCTCTTATGGGACTAACTATGGCTACACCTTC
>once|TRBV4-1|16|TRBD1|TRBJ1-3
CASTGDRANQSVTIYF
TGCGCCAGCACCGGAGACAGGGCCAACCAGAGTGTCACCATATATTTT
>.|TRBV9|14|.|TRBJ1-6
CASSPRVGNSPLHF
TGTGCCAGCAGCCCTAGGGTGGGGAATTCACCCCTCCACTTT
>.|TRBV5-1|11|.|TRBJ2-3
CASGETDTQYF
TGCGCCAGCGGCGAGACAGATACGCAGTATTTT
>.|TRBV7-9|13|.|TRBJ1-2
CASSAEGGVGYTF
TGTGCCAGCAGCGCCGAGGGGGGAGTCGGCTACACCTTC
>.|TRBV7-3|15|.|TRBJ2-1
CASSISKASYNEQFF
TGTGCCAGCAGCATCTCTAAGGCGTCCTACAATGAGCAGTTCTTC
>.|TRBV7-6|18|.|TRBJ1-5
CASSPHGSDRDSNQPQHF
TGTGCCAGCAGCCCCCATGGTTCAGACAGAGATAGCAATCAGCCCCAGCATTTT
>few|TRBV7-6|12|.|TRBJ2-5
CASSFGQETQYF
TGTGCCAGCAGCTTTGGACAAGAGACCCAGTACTTC
>few|TRBV2|14|.|TRBJ1-1
CASNEGGLYTEAFF
TGTGCCAGCAACGAGGGTGGGTTGTACACTGAAGCTTTCTTT
>.|TRBV11-3|17|TRBD1|TRBJ2-3
CASSFRRGGAGTDTQYF
TGTGCCAGCAGCTTCCGACGAGGGGGCGCAGGGACAGATACGCAGTATTTT
>once|TRBV7-2|15|TRBD1|TRBJ2-3
CASSDRDRAGDTQYF
TGTGCCAGCAGCGACCGGGACAGGGCAGGAGATACGCAGTATTTT
>.|TRBV6-1|16|.|TRBJ1-5
CASSDSQGLSNQPQHF
TGTGCCAGCAGTGATAGTCAAGGTTTGAGCAATCAGCCCCAGCATTTT
>.|TRBV4-2|16|.|TRBJ2-1
CASSQEGQSSYNEQFF
TGTGCCAGCAGCCAAGAAGGTCAGAGCTCCTACAATGAGCAGTTCTTC
>.|TRBV2|16|.|TRBJ1-2
CASSEAGIYNNYGYTF
TGTGCCAGCAGTGAAGCGGGGATTTACAACAACTATGGCTACACCTTC
>.|TRBV7-8|13|.|TRBJ1-4
CASSLGRNEKLFF
TGTGCCAGCAGCTTAGGGCGAAATGAAAAACTGTTTTTT
>.|TRBV7-9|13|.|TRBJ2-5
CASSLDVKRTQYF
TGTGCCAGCAGCTTAGACGTCAAGAGGACCCAGTACTTC